Following are 25 T cell receptor beta chains from one sample sequenced in a study of control samples from healthy donors and cancer patients. Assay: immunoSEQ multiplex PCR; the TCRdb copy retains only in-frame clones and omits some. The table records 100,000 to 150,000 clones, around nine tenths of them present only once. Source material: blood. The receptor source for this set is a man aged 18 to 35 in good health.

The rearrangement links TRBV19 to TRBJ2-1; 7 bases fit TRBD1. V was clipped by 6 bases and J by 4 bases; unmatched bases: 9. This CDR3 comprises 15 residues. Germline V gives CDR1 LNHDA, CDR2 SQIVND (reference sequence). In DNA, the CDR3 is TGTGCCAGTAGAAGGGACAGCCTGGAGTACAATGAGCAGTTCTTC. Translating it yields CASRRDSLEYNEQFF.

This clone was seen a single time. V usage is TRBV6-5 and J usage is TRBJ2-7; 14 bases are a match to TRBD2. V lost 5 bases to trimming and J lost 4 bases; unmatched junction nucleotides: 4. The CDR3 is made up of 15 amino acids. From germline, CDR1 is MNHEY and CDR2 SVGAGI. CDR3 protein: CASSQGLAGDYEQYV. CDR3 DNA sequence: TGTGCCAGCAGTCAGGGACTAGCGGGAGATTACGAGCAGTACGTC.

This rearrangement joins TRBV29-1 to TRBJ1-2; D unclear. Between the trimmed V and J ends, which lost 0 bases and 7 bases, there was a span of 15 bases. This CDR3 has 14 residues. Germline assignment: CDR1 SQVTM and CDR2 ANQGSEA. The CDR3 protein is CSVEDSGEHFGYTF. The CDR3 nucleotides read TGCAGCGTTGAAGATTCGGGTGAGCATTTTGGCTACACCTTC.

The chain couples TRBV3-1 (or the pseudogene TRBV3-2) to TRBJ1-6; D may be TRBD1 (6 bases). Trimming shortened V by 3 bases and J by 11 bases, and 17 bases separated the two germline ends. The CDR3 covers 15 residues. Germline-derived CDR1 and CDR2 are LGHDT and YNNKEL (reference sequence). CDR3 nucleotides: TGTGCCAGCAGCCAGGAGGGACACCTAGGGCCACCCCTCCACTTT. Translated: CASSQEGHLGPPLHF.

The chain carries TRBV11-1 and TRBJ1-6; D not resolved. Germline-derived CDR1 and CDR2 are SGHAT and FQDESV (reference sequence). V gave up 3 bases and J gave up 8 bases, with 14 bases separating them. The CDR3 runs 15 residues. CDR3 nucleotides: TGTGCCAGCAGCTTTTACGGCTCAGCGGATTCACCCCTCCACTTT. Its translation: CASSFYGSADSPLHF.

The CDR3 region is CASSLRRRGGISYNEQFF. CDR3 DNA: TGTGCCAGCAGCCTAAGGAGGCGGGGCGGGATCTCCTACAATGAGCAGTTCTTC. The gene calls are TRBV7-8 and TRBJ2-1, with TRBD2 as a possible D gene (6 bases). Trimming took off 5 bases at V and 0 bases at J, with 20 bases between the two ends. Germline values: CDR1 SGHVS, CDR2 FQNEAQ. The CDR3 extends over 18 amino acids.

The V and J genes are TRBV30 and TRBJ2-3, with 9 bases aligning to TRBD2. CDR1 is GTSNPN and CDR2 is SVGIG in the germline V gene (reference sequence). This CDR3 contains 19 residues. V trimming: 0 bases; J trimming: 2 bases; junction bases outside the gene matches: 15. Here the CDR3 reads CAWSVVGPLAGAYTDTQYF. The CDR3 region has the DNA TGTGCCTGGAGTGTAGTTGGGCCCTTAGCGGGGGCCTACACAGATACGCAGTATTTT.

This clone was seen only a few times. The chain joins TRBV4-1 to TRBJ1-6; no definite D call. Germline-derived CDR1 and CDR2 are MGHRA and YSYEKL. The CDR3 consists of 14 residues. V was clipped by 1 base and J by 7 bases, with 8 bases between them. CDR3 amino acids: CASSQVPDNSPLHF. In DNA form, the CDR3 reads TGCGCCAGCAGCCAAGTCCCCGACAATTCACCCCTCCACTTT.

The chain uses TRBV6-4 and TRBJ1-1, with D possibly being TRBD1 (5 bases). The ends were cut back, 0 bases at V and 6 bases at J, with 14 bases in the middle. The CDR3 loop spans 15 amino acids. Germline V gene sequence: CDR1 MRHNA, CDR2 SNTAGT. This CDR3 reads CASSDSYEGKAEAFF. The CDR3 DNA is TGTGCCAGCAGTGACTCCTACGAGGGGAAAGCTGAAGCTTTCTTT.

This rearrangement joins TRBV7-2 to TRBJ2-3; possible D gene TRBD1, 6 bases. Trimming took 1 base from V and 6 from J, leaving 11 bases between them. Germline-derived CDR1 and CDR2 are SGHTA and FQGNSA. This CDR3 is 14 amino acids long. CDR3: CASSLGRRGDTQYF. The CDR3 coding sequence is TGTGCCAGCAGCTTAGGACGAAGGGGGGATACGCAGTATTTT.

The chain recombines TRBV4-1 with TRBJ1-5, with TRBD1 as a possible D gene (5 bases). The CDR3 contains 15 residues. V gave up 1 base and J gave up 3 bases, with 10 bases separating them. Germline V lookup: CDR1 MGHRA, CDR2 YSYEKL. CDR3 region: CASSQVSGNNQPQHF. CDR3 nucleotide sequence: TGCGCCAGCAGCCAAGTATCAGGGAACAATCAGCCCCAGCATTTT.

The chain carries TRBV7-8 and TRBJ1-5; TRBD1 is a possible D gene (6 bases). V dropped 5 bases and J dropped 0 bases, with 20 bases sitting between them. This CDR3 region has 18 residues. Per the germline V gene, CDR1 is SGHVS and CDR2 is FQNEAQ. The CDR3 region is CASSRIPTGADSNQPQHF. In DNA, the CDR3 is TGTGCCAGCAGCCGCATTCCGACAGGAGCCGATAGCAATCAGCCCCAGCATTTT.

The chain joins TRBV7-3 to TRBJ2-3; 9 bases are shared with TRBD2. The germline V gene has CDR1 SGHTA and CDR2 FQGTGA. This CDR3 is 16 amino acids long. Trimming cost V 5 bases and J 1 base; bases outside gene matches: 7. The CDR3 sequence: CASSINGGGGTDTQYF. The CDR3 nucleotides are TGTGCCAGCAGCATCAATGGCGGGGGGGGCACAGATACGCAGTATTTT.

V usage is TRBV6-2 or TRBV6-3 and J usage is TRBJ2-3, with TRBD1 as a possible D gene (5 bases). CDR1 and CDR2 (germline): MNHEY, SVGEGT. V lost 8 bases and J lost 2, with 23 bases in between. The CDR3 is 17 amino acids. CDR3 bases: TGTGCCAGCGGCCCCTCGACAGTCCTTGCTCCCACAGATACGCAGTATTTT. Protein sequence: CASGPSTVLAPTDTQYF.

V and J are TRBV18 and TRBJ2-1, with D possibly TRBD1 on 6 matching bases. CDR1 KGHSH and CDR2 LQKENI come from the germline V gene. Trimming stripped 3 bases from V and 7 bases from J, with 16 bases between. This CDR3 region has 15 residues. The CDR3 nucleotides are TGTGCCAGCTCACCGACAGGATTGCCGACTAATGAGCAGTTCTTC. Translation gives CASSPTGLPTNEQFF. The full variable domain, with the rest looked up from reference TRBV18 and TRBJ2-1, is NAGVMQNPRHLVRRRGQEARLRCSPMKGHSHVYWYRQLPEEGLKFMVYLQKENIIDESGMPKERFSAEFPKEGPSILRIQQVVRGDSAAYFCASSPTGLPTNEQFFGPGTRLTVL.

A single count supports this clone. The J gene is TRBJ1-1, the V gene TRBV30, with D uncertain. V lost 0 bases and J 0 bases, leaving 14 bases between the germline ends. The CDR3 extends over 16 amino acids. Germline V gives CDR1 GTSNPN, CDR2 SVGIG (reference sequence). CDR3 residues: CAWSVPGAGLNTEAFF. CDR3 coding DNA: TGTGCCTGGAGTGTACCTGGAGCAGGACTGAACACTGAAGCTTTCTTT.

The chain is built from TRBV28 and TRBJ2-3, with 7 bases matching TRBD2. After removal of 6 bases from V and 6 bases from J, the junction contained 6 bases not matched to a gene. The CDR3 has 13 residues. Germline loops: CDR1 MDHEN, CDR2 SYDVKM. The CDR3: CASRGQGGDTQYF. CDR3 nucleotide sequence: TGTGCCAGCAGGGGGCAGGGAGGGGATACGCAGTATTTT.

V and J are TRBV6-5 and TRBJ2-3, with D maybe TRBD2 (7 bases). Germline values: CDR1 MNHEY, CDR2 SVGAGI. V lost 0 bases, J lost 6 bases, and 16 bases lay in between. There are 16 residues in the CDR3. The CDR3 sequence: CASSYSRRGAWDTQYF. CDR3 bases: TGTGCCAGCAGTTACTCCCGTCGGGGGGCTTGGGATACGCAGTATTTT.

The V and J genes are TRBV28 and TRBJ1-6; 9 bases line up with TRBD1. V dropped 5 bases and J dropped 7; count of bases not matched to a gene: 6. Germline CDR1 MDHEN, CDR2 SYDVKM. The CDR3 spans 15 residues. Here the CDR3 reads CASSTTGTGNSPLHF. DNA of the CDR3: TGTGCCAGCAGTACAACCGGGACAGGGAATTCACCCCTCCACTTT.

This chain joins TRBV7-8 and TRBJ2-3; 7 bases align to TRBD2. The V gene end was trimmed by 3 bases and the J gene end by 0 bases; junction bases not matched to a gene: 6. The CDR3 is 16 amino acids. Germline values: CDR1 SGHVS, CDR2 FQNEAQ. The CDR3 sequence is CASSFLGGMSTDTQYF. CDR3 DNA: TGTGCCAGCAGCTTCCTGGGGGGGATGAGCACAGATACGCAGTATTTT.

This rearrangement joins TRBV28 to TRBJ1-5; 8 bases align to TRBD1. Looked up from germline, CDR1 is MDHEN and CDR2 is SYDVKM. With V trimmed by 5 bases and J by 1 base, 4 bases remained unmatched. The CDR3 has 15 amino acids. The CDR3 loop reads CASSGGDRSNQPQHF. The CDR3 bases are TGTGCCAGCAGTGGCGGGGACAGGAGCAATCAGCCCCAGCATTTT.

The chain links TRBV24-1 to TRBJ1-2, with D maybe TRBD1 (5 bases). The CDR3 has 15 residues. Trimming removed 2 bases at V and 7 bases at J, with 16 bases between. Germline assignment: CDR1 KGHDR and CDR2 SFDVKD. This CDR3 is CATSDSGAGVGGYTF. The CDR3 DNA follows: TGTGCCACCAGTGATTCCGGGGCCGGGGTCGGTGGCTACACCTTC.

The gene calls are TRBV4-1 and TRBJ1-1; D not resolved. The CDR3 runs 14 residues. Germline V gene lookup returns CDR1 MGHRA and CDR2 YSYEKL. The V end lost 3 bases, the J end lost 0 bases, and 8 bases lay between the germline ends. The CDR3 here is CASSHAKMNTEAFF. In DNA, the CDR3 is TGCGCCAGCAGCCACGCAAAGATGAACACTGAAGCTTTCTTT.

In this sample, this clone turned up once. The J gene is TRBJ2-1, the V gene TRBV12-3 or TRBV12-4; no reliable D call. The CDR3 has 13 residues. V was trimmed by 3 bases and J by 8 bases, leaving 11 bases between them. CDR3 bases: TGTGCCAGCAGTTTTGAAGCTCGCGATGAGCAGTTCTTC. It yields the protein CASSFEARDEQFF.

J is TRBJ2-1 and V is TRBV2; the match to TRBD1 covers 9 bases. The CDR3 has 14 residues. Per the germline V gene, CDR1 is SNHLY and CDR2 is FYNNEI. V trimming: 6 bases; J trimming: 6 bases; junction bases outside the gene matches: 6. CDR3 residues: CASRTGQGSNEQFF. CDR3 sequence (DNA): TGTGCCAGCAGGACGGGACAGGGATCCAATGAGCAGTTCTTC.